This T cell receptor beta chain was recorded in a study of control samples from healthy donors and cancer patients. This clone is classed as medium-sized (0.01 to 0.1%). Clones were read by immunoSEQ multiplex PCR, and TCRdb kept only the in-frame ones, dropping some. The sample includes 65,000 to 80,000 clones, about 90% of them seen just once. V shed 4 bases and J shed 2 bases, with 26 bases lying between them. This CDR3 is 19 amino acids long. From germline, CDR1 is SGHRS and CDR2 YFSETQ. The chain joins TRBV5-1 to TRBJ2-3, with a possible D match to TRBD2 (6 bases). The source of this sequence is a woman aged 60-70 years with head and neck cancer. The specimen sequenced was PBMCs. This CDR3 reads CASSPGGAVWGTNTDTQYF. The CDR3 nucleotides are TGCGCCAGCAGCCCCGGGGGTGCGGTATGGGGGACCAACACAGATACGCAGTATTTT.